These T cell receptor beta chains were read from a single sample in a study of cytomegalovirus exposure and HLA in healthy donors. Libraries were prepared by immunoSEQ multiplex PCR; TCRdb keeps only in-frame clonotypes and omits some of them. The table shows more than 95,000 clones, with roughly 79% occurring only once. Sequenced: PBMCs. These receptor sequences come from a female donor in good health and CMV-seropositive. Both conserved end residues are part of each CDR3. Fields, in order: CDR3 DNA, CDR3 protein, J gene, V gene, clone size, D gene. The D gene is left open where the match is weak. Some rows mark clone size as missing; the rest say once, few, many or name a class of expanded clone.

CDR3 DNA: TGTGCCAGCAGCTCGACAGGGGGCGGGACTGAAGCTTTCTTT; CDR3 protein: CASSSTGGGTEAFF; J gene: TRBJ1-1; V gene: TRBV7-2; clone size: .; D gene: TRBD1
CDR3 DNA: TGTGCCAGCAGCTCCTTGAGGAACACTGAAGCTTTCTTT; CDR3 protein: CASSSLRNTEAFF; J gene: TRBJ1-1; V gene: TRBV11-3; clone size: .; D gene: .
CDR3 DNA: TGTGCCAGCAGTTCTAAGACAGGGGGACGAGAAAAACTGTTTTTT; CDR3 protein: CASSSKTGGREKLFF; J gene: TRBJ1-4; V gene: TRBV28; clone size: once; D gene: TRBD1
CDR3 DNA: TGTGCCTGGAGTGTGGGGAGGGGTTGGGATGGAAACACCATATATTTT; CDR3 protein: CAWSVGRGWDGNTIYF; J gene: TRBJ1-3; V gene: TRBV30; clone size: .; D gene: .
CDR3 DNA: TGCGCCAGCAGCCCTTTCCTAGAATCCTACAATGAGCAGTTCTTC; CDR3 protein: CASSPFLESYNEQFF; J gene: TRBJ2-1; V gene: TRBV23-1; clone size: .; D gene: .
CDR3 DNA: TGTGCCAGCAGTCAGAAACAGGGCCTTATTGCTGAAGCTTTCTTT; CDR3 protein: CASSQKQGLIAEAFF; J gene: TRBJ1-1; V gene: TRBV5-4; clone size: .; D gene: .
CDR3 DNA: TGTGCCAGCAGGAGCGGGGGCCGTAGGGATACGCAGTATTTT; CDR3 protein: CASRSGGRRDTQYF; J gene: TRBJ2-3; V gene: TRBV6-6; clone size: .; D gene: TRBD2
CDR3 DNA: TGTGCCAGCAGCCCGGCGGGGGCAGATACGCAGTATTTT; CDR3 protein: CASSPAGADTQYF; J gene: TRBJ2-3; V gene: TRBV5-6; clone size: .; D gene: TRBD2
CDR3 DNA: TGTGCCAGCAGCACTCCGGGACAGGGGGCGGCTGGCTACACCTTC; CDR3 protein: CASSTPGQGAAGYTF; J gene: TRBJ1-2; V gene: TRBV13; clone size: few; D gene: TRBD1
CDR3 DNA: TGTGCCAGCAGTTTGCAGGGATCGGTCTACGAGCAGTACTTC; CDR3 protein: CASSLQGSVYEQYF; J gene: TRBJ2-7; V gene: TRBV28; clone size: .; D gene: .
CDR3 DNA: TGTGCCAGCAGCTTAGCAGAGACAGGGAGGCAGTATTTT; CDR3 protein: CASSLAETGRQYF; J gene: TRBJ2-3; V gene: TRBV7-9; clone size: few; D gene: TRBD1
CDR3 DNA: TGCAGTGCTAAGCTCTCCTCCGGCTACACCTTC; CDR3 protein: CSAKLSSGYTF; J gene: TRBJ1-2; V gene: TRBV20-1; clone size: .; D gene: .
CDR3 DNA: TGTGCCAGCACCCCTGAGGACAGGGGGTATGGCTACACCTTC; CDR3 protein: CASTPEDRGYGYTF; J gene: TRBJ1-2; V gene: TRBV6-6; clone size: .; D gene: TRBD1
CDR3 DNA: TGTGCCTGGAGTTTAGTAGGAGGGAATTCACCCCTCCACTTT; CDR3 protein: CAWSLVGGNSPLHF; J gene: TRBJ1-6; V gene: TRBV30; clone size: .; D gene: .
CDR3 DNA: TGTGCCAGGTCCCAGGGCTCATCCTACGAGCAGTACTTC; CDR3 protein: CARSQGSSYEQYF; J gene: TRBJ2-7; V gene: TRBV2; clone size: .; D gene: .